This record looks at one T cell receptor (beta chain) sequence and its context. Its antigen is undetermined. This sample stems from a study of cytomegalovirus exposure and HLA in healthy donors. The wider study: In terms of ancestry, the Caucasian-associated cluster contained around 79% of the approximately 430 genotyped donors.

Study results and caveats: Later, an analysis found that common viral pathogens appeared to be linked with several of the most significant clusters.

13 Jbeta primers and 60 Vbeta primers were used for the PCR. Method: immunoSEQ multiplex PCR; TCRdb's copy keeps in-frame clones and lacks some. The table includes approximately 140,000 clones, roughly three quarters detected once. Sequenced: PBMCs. This clonotype was sampled from a woman aged 55-69 years in good health and CMV-seronegative.

CDR3: CASSLSGGLGSYNEQFF. CDR3 sequence (DNA): TGTGCCAGCAGCTTATCGGGGGGGCTTGGCTCCTACAATGAGCAGTTCTTC. The chain carries TRBV7-8 and TRBJ2-1; 8 bases agree with TRBD2. The CDR3 totals 17 residues. The germline V gene has CDR1 SGHVS and CDR2 FQNEAQ. Trimming took 2 bases from V and 0 from J; bases not matched to a gene: 6.